The rows below give T cell receptor beta chains drawn from one sample of a study of blood T cell repertoires in COVID-19. Sequenced by immunoSEQ multiplex PCR; TCRdb stores in-frame clones only, minus some. The sample has 330,000 or so clones, roughly 86% seen once; the top ten hold around 8.9%. The sample taken for sequencing was peripheral blood. Receptors originate from a man younger than 40 with COVID-19, enrolled during active disease. Each CDR3 is given with its conserved first and last residue. D genes are given only for firm matches. Not every row has a clone size; where given, it reads once, few, many or a size class.

J: TRBJ1-2
V: TRBV19
size: -
D: -
CDR3: CASRVGGSSGYTF
DNA: TGTGCCAGTAGAGTTGGGGGGAGCAGTGGCTACACCTTC

J: TRBJ1-1
V: TRBV2
size: -
D: -
CDR3: CASSDGGRVWAEAFF
DNA: TGTGCCAGCAGTGACGGGGGACGGGTATGGGCTGAAGCTTTCTTT

J: TRBJ2-7
V: TRBV7-2
size: -
D: TRBD2
CDR3: CASSPGLAGWGSEQYF
DNA: TGTGCCAGCAGCCCAGGACTAGCGGGATGGGGTTCCGAGCAGTACTTC

J: TRBJ1-2
V: TRBV6-1
size: -
D: -
CDR3: CASSERTVPSYGYTF
DNA: TGTGCCAGCAGTGAGCGGACAGTCCCTAGCTATGGCTACACCTTC

J: TRBJ1-4
V: TRBV18
size: few
D: -
CDR3: CASSLGFREKLFF
DNA: TGTGCCAGCTCACTTGGCTTCAGGGAAAAACTGTTTTTT

J: TRBJ1-2
V: TRBV16
size: once
D: -
CDR3: CASSQSNGMGGRGYTF
DNA: TGTGCCAGCAGCCAATCGAACGGGATGGGGGGAAGAGGCTACACCTTC

J: TRBJ2-1
V: TRBV7-3
size: once
D: -
CDR3: CASSIYRDNEQFF
DNA: TGTGCCAGCAGCATCTACAGGGACAATGAGCAGTTCTTC

J: TRBJ2-7
V: TRBV18
size: -
D: TRBD2
CDR3: CASSPGTSGAYEQYF
DNA: TGTGCCAGCTCACCCGGGACTAGCGGGGCCTACGAGCAGTACTTC

J: TRBJ2-7
V: TRBV29-1
size: -
D: TRBD2
CDR3: CSVERVGTSGSGYEQYF
DNA: TGCAGCGTTGAGAGAGTTGGGACTAGCGGGAGTGGGTACGAGCAGTACTTC

J: TRBJ1-2
V: TRBV6-5
size: -
D: -
CDR3: CATRGLLYGYTF
DNA: TGTGCCACTAGGGGTCTCCTCTATGGCTACACCTTC

J: TRBJ2-7
V: TRBV19
size: -
D: TRBD2
CDR3: CASKVGRAFSSYEQYF
DNA: TGTGCCAGTAAAGTCGGGAGGGCCTTTAGCTCCTACGAGCAGTACTTC

J: TRBJ2-7
V: TRBV19
size: once
D: -
CDR3: CASSIGGVVREQYF
DNA: TGTGCCAGTAGTATTGGAGGGGTCGTTCGCGAGCAGTACTTC

J: TRBJ1-2
V: TRBV18
size: once
D: -
CDR3: CASSSAQDYGYTF
DNA: TGTGCCAGCTCTTCAGCACAGGACTATGGCTACACCTTC

J: TRBJ2-3
V: TRBV28
size: once
D: TRBD2
CDR3: CASISPSGSATDTQYF
DNA: TGTGCCAGCATCTCGCCTAGCGGGAGCGCCACAGATACGCAGTATTTT

J: TRBJ1-1
V: TRBV10-3
size: -
D: -
CDR3: CAISESWEGVVTEAFF
DNA: TGTGCCATCAGTGAGTCGTGGGAGGGGGTCGTCACTGAAGCTTTCTTT

J: TRBJ2-7
V: TRBV7-8
size: -
D: TRBD2
CDR3: CASSLVAGGNYEQYF
DNA: TGTGCCAGCAGCTTAGTTGCGGGAGGAAACTACGAGCAGTACTTC

J: TRBJ2-1
V: TRBV4-2
size: few
D: -
CDR3: CASSQEATRSEQFF
DNA: TGTGCCAGCAGCCAAGAAGCGACTAGAAGTGAGCAGTTCTTC

J: TRBJ1-1
V: TRBV13
size: -
D: -
CDR3: CASSFPGTEAFF
DNA: TGTGCCAGCAGCTTCCCGGGTACTGAAGCTTTCTTT

J: TRBJ1-4
V: TRBV4-2
size: -
D: TRBD1
CDR3: CASSQDGTGRGWGEKLFF
DNA: TGTGCCAGCAGCCAAGACGGGACAGGAAGAGGGTGGGGTGAAAAACTGTTTTTT

J: TRBJ2-7
V: TRBV3-1/TRBV3-2
size: once
D: TRBD1
CDR3: CASSPWDRFSYEQYF
DNA: TGTGCCAGCAGCCCTTGGGACAGGTTCTCCTACGAGCAGTACTTC

J: TRBJ2-7
V: TRBV5-1
size: -
D: TRBD2
CDR3: CASSPPLAGGQGEQYF
DNA: TGCGCCAGCAGCCCACCTCTAGCGGGAGGGCAGGGGGAGCAGTACTTC

J: TRBJ2-7
V: TRBV28
size: -
D: -
CDR3: CASDSAHEQYF
DNA: TGTGCCAGCGATTCCGCGCACGAGCAGTACTTC

J: TRBJ2-7
V: TRBV2
size: -
D: TRBD1
CDR3: CASNRQGALGEQYF
DNA: TGTGCCAGCAACCGACAGGGGGCGCTTGGGGAGCAGTACTTC

J: TRBJ2-7
V: TRBV4-1
size: -
D: TRBD2
CDR3: CASSLLRSSGGSGEQYF
DNA: TGCGCCAGCAGCCTCCTAAGGAGTAGCGGGGGGTCAGGCGAGCAGTACTTC

J: TRBJ2-7
V: TRBV5-4
size: -
D: TRBD2
CDR3: CASSLEGGTYEQYF
DNA: TGTGCCAGCAGCTTAGAGGGAGGGACGTACGAGCAGTACTTC

J: TRBJ1-1
V: TRBV5-6
size: -
D: TRBD1
CDR3: CASSQGDRGWTEAFF
DNA: TGTGCCAGCAGCCAGGGGGACAGGGGGTGGACTGAAGCTTTCTTT

J: TRBJ1-4
V: TRBV6-5
size: once
D: TRBD1
CDR3: CASWDSTNEKLFF
DNA: TGTGCCAGCTGGGACAGCACTAATGAAAAACTGTTTTTT

J: TRBJ2-2
V: TRBV5-8
size: -
D: -
CDR3: CASSFQDSLNTGELFF
DNA: TGTGCCAGCAGCTTTCAGGACAGCCTGAACACCGGGGAGCTGTTTTTT

J: TRBJ1-2
V: TRBV24-1
size: -
D: -
CDR3: CATSDLGGPNYGYTF
DNA: TGTGCCACCAGTGACCTGGGGGGGCCTAACTATGGCTACACCTTC

J: TRBJ1-2
V: TRBV5-6
size: -
D: TRBD1
CDR3: CASSSTGAGYGYTF
DNA: TGTGCCAGCAGCTCTACAGGGGCTGGGTATGGCTACACCTTC

J: TRBJ2-2
V: TRBV7-9
size: -
D: -
CDR3: CASSLVRGRNTGELFF
DNA: TGTGCCAGCAGCTTAGTCCGGGGAAGGAACACCGGGGAGCTGTTTTTT

J: TRBJ1-1
V: TRBV5-6
size: -
D: -
CDR3: CASSLFGGVSGTEAFF
DNA: TGTGCCAGCAGCTTGTTCGGAGGAGTGAGCGGCACTGAAGCTTTCTTT

J: TRBJ2-2
V: TRBV7-2
size: -
D: TRBD1
CDR3: CASSLQGAPTGELFF
DNA: TGTGCCAGCAGCTTGCAGGGGGCACCTACCGGGGAGCTGTTTTTT

J: TRBJ2-6
V: TRBV4-3
size: -
D: -
CDR3: CASSQGAGNYAGANVLTF
DNA: TGCGCCAGCAGCCAAGGGGCAGGGAATTACGCTGGGGCCAACGTCCTGACTTTC

J: TRBJ2-7
V: TRBV10-2
size: -
D: TRBD1
CDR3: CASSDRLTGVGDEQYF
DNA: TGCGCCAGCAGTGATCGACTCACAGGGGTAGGGGACGAGCAGTACTTC

J: TRBJ1-2
V: TRBV4-1
size: -
D: -
CDR3: CASSQDLAGLGGYTF
DNA: TGCGCCAGCAGCCAAGATCTAGCAGGATTGGGTGGCTACACCTTC

J: TRBJ1-4
V: TRBV6-5
size: -
D: -
CDR3: CASSSPRATNEKLFF
DNA: TGTGCCAGCAGTTCCCCACGAGCAACTAATGAAAAACTGTTTTTT

J: TRBJ1-4
V: TRBV2
size: -
D: -
CDR3: CASRPQVNEKLFF
DNA: TGTGCCAGCAGACCCCAGGTTAATGAAAAACTGTTTTTT

J: TRBJ2-2
V: TRBV5-1
size: -
D: TRBD2
CDR3: CASHQGLAGTTGELFF
DNA: TGCGCCAGCCACCAAGGACTAGCGGGAACCACCGGGGAGCTGTTTTTT

J: TRBJ1-3
V: TRBV28
size: -
D: -
CDR3: CASSFTGSGNTIYF
DNA: TGTGCCAGCAGTTTTACGGGCTCTGGAAACACCATATATTTT

J: TRBJ1-1
V: TRBV5-4
size: -
D: -
CDR3: CASSNPRQYTEAFF
DNA: TGTGCCAGCAGCAATCCCCGACAGTACACTGAAGCTTTCTTT

J: TRBJ1-5
V: TRBV4-1
size: -
D: -
CDR3: CASSQAAAQPQHF
DNA: TGCGCCAGCAGCCAAGCCGCGGCGCAGCCCCAGCATTTT

J: TRBJ1-2
V: TRBV6-5
size: -
D: TRBD1
CDR3: CASRTWTGGDYGYTF
DNA: TGTGCCAGCAGAACCTGGACAGGGGGCGACTATGGCTACACCTTC

J: TRBJ2-1
V: TRBV5-4
size: -
D: -
CDR3: CASRGLQGLVNEQFF
DNA: TGTGCCAGCAGGGGGCTTCAGGGCCTAGTCAATGAGCAGTTCTTC

J: TRBJ1-5
V: TRBV19
size: -
D: TRBD1
CDR3: CASQGQGRNSNQPQHF
DNA: TGTGCCAGCCAGGGACAGGGGAGGAATAGCAATCAGCCCCAGCATTTT

J: TRBJ1-2
V: TRBV10-3
size: -
D: TRBD1
CDR3: CAIIQQGARGYGYTF
DNA: TGTGCCATCATTCAACAGGGGGCGCGAGGCTATGGCTACACCTTC

J: TRBJ1-2
V: TRBV28
size: -
D: -
CDR3: CASSSHSGVYYGYTF
DNA: TGTGCCAGCAGTTCTCATTCAGGCGTTTACTATGGCTACACCTTC

J: TRBJ1-2
V: TRBV10-3
size: -
D: -
CDR3: CAISREGGNYGYTF
DNA: TGTGCCATCAGCAGGGAGGGGGGAAACTATGGCTACACCTTC

J: TRBJ1-6
V: TRBV18
size: few
D: -
CDR3: CASSPPLSRGPHSPLHF
DNA: TGTGCCAGCTCACCACCCCTCAGTCGAGGGCCCCATTCACCCCTCCACTTT

J: TRBJ1-1
V: TRBV6-5
size: once
D: TRBD1
CDR3: CASSYSAGTGLEAFF
DNA: TGTGCCAGCAGTTACAGCGCCGGGACAGGGCTTGAAGCTTTCTTT

J: TRBJ2-3
V: TRBV4-3
size: once
D: -
CDR3: CASSRPQGNTQYF
DNA: TGCGCCAGCAGCCGCCCCCAGGGGAATACGCAGTATTTT

J: TRBJ1-2
V: TRBV7-2
size: -
D: -
CDR3: CASSLYRPDGYTF
DNA: TGTGCCAGCAGCTTATACAGACCAGATGGCTACACCTTC

J: TRBJ1-1
V: TRBV30
size: -
D: TRBD1
CDR3: CAWSVIPRQGAEAFF
DNA: TGTGCCTGGAGTGTAATCCCTCGACAGGGGGCTGAAGCTTTCTTT

J: TRBJ2-7
V: TRBV27
size: -
D: -
CDR3: CASQSWASYEQYF
DNA: TGTGCCAGCCAAAGCTGGGCCTCCTACGAGCAGTACTTC

J: TRBJ2-3
V: TRBV6-5
size: -
D: -
CDR3: CASTQGSRGTDTQYF
DNA: TGTGCCAGCACCCAGGGGAGTCGCGGCACAGATACGCAGTATTTT

J: TRBJ2-2
V: TRBV2
size: once
D: -
CDR3: CASKGRGPNGELFF
DNA: TGTGCCAGCAAGGGCAGGGGCCCAAACGGGGAGCTGTTTTTT

J: TRBJ1-2
V: TRBV18
size: once
D: -
CDR3: CASSPELSYGYTF
DNA: TGTGCCAGCTCACCAGAGCTCTCCTATGGCTACACCTTC

J: TRBJ1-4
V: TRBV7-2
size: -
D: TRBD1
CDR3: CASSPGQGAEKLFF
DNA: TGTGCCAGCAGTCCGGGACAGGGGGCTGAAAAACTGTTTTTT